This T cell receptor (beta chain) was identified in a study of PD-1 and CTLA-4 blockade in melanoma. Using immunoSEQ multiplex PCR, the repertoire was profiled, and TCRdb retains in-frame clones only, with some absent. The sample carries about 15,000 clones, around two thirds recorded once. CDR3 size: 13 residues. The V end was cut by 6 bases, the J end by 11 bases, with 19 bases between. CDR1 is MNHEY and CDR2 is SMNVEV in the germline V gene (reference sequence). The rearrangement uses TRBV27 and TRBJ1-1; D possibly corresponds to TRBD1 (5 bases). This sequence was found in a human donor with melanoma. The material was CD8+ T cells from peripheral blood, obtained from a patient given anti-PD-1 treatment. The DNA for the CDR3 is TGTGCCAGCAGCCTTGGACATGACCTTGAGGCTTTCTTT. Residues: CASSLGHDLEAFF.